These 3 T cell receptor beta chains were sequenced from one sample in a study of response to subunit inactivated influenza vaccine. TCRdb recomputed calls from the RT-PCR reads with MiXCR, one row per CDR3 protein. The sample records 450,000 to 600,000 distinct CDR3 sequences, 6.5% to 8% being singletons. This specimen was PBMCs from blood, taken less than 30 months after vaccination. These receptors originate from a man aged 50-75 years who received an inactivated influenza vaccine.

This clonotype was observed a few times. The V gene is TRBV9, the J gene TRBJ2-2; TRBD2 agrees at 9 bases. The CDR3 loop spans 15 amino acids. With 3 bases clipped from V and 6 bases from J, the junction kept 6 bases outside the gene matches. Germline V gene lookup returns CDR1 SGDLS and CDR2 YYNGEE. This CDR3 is CASSETSGPPGELFF. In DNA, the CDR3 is TGTGCCAGCAGCGAGACTAGCGGCCCTCCCGGGGAGCTGTTTTTT.

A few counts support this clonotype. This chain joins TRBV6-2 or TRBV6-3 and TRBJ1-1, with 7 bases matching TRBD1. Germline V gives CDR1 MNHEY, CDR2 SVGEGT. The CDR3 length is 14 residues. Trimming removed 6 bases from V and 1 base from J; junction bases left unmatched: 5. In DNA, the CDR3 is TGTGCCAGCAGATACAGGGGATCGAACACTGAAGCTTTCTTT. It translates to CASRYRGSNTEAFF.

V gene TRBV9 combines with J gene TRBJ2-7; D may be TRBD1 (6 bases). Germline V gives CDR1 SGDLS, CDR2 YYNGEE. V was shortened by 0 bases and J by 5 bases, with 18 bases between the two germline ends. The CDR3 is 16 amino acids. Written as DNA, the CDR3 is TGTGCCAGCAGCGTAGAGGCTACAGGGCTAACCCACGAGCAGTACTTC. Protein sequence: CASSVEATGLTHEQYF. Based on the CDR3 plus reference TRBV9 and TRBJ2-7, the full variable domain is DSGVTQTPKHLITATGQRVTLRCSPRSGDLSVYWYQQSLDQGLQFLIQYYNGEERAKGNILERFSAQQFPDLHSELNLSSLELGDSALYFCASSVEATGLTHEQYFGPGTRLTVT.